The clone carrying this TCR beta chain has a count of ten or more. Its cognate antigen is unknown. CDR1 is MNHEY, CDR2 SMNVEV, per germline (reference sequence). This CDR3 contains 12 residues. The trim removed 5 bases at V and 8 bases at J, leaving 3 bases unmatched. These data come from a study of cytotoxic CD8 clonotypes in ibrutinib-treated CLL. Study-wide results and caveats: Patients showed higher baseline clonality than age-matched healthy donors, and it tracked circulating CD8+ T-cell counts.

Sequencing was designed to attain a depth spanning 1 in 200,000 to 1 in 1 million T cells. Some clones are missing from TCRdb's copy, which holds only in-frame ones; the method was immunoSEQ multiplex PCR. Of about 86,000 clones detected, about 86% appear once; the ten largest clones hold roughly 5.4%. The source of about 2 micrograms of genomic DNA for TCR beta libraries was cryopreserved PBMCs. The receptor was isolated from a human donor with chronic lymphocytic leukemia. The sample here was PBMCs, taken before ibrutinib treatment. The V call is TRBV27, the J call TRBJ2-1; the match to TRBD1 covers 7 bases. The CDR3 region is CASSRTGDEQFF. CDR3 coding DNA: TGTGCCAGCAGTCGTACAGGGGATGAGCAGTTCTTC.